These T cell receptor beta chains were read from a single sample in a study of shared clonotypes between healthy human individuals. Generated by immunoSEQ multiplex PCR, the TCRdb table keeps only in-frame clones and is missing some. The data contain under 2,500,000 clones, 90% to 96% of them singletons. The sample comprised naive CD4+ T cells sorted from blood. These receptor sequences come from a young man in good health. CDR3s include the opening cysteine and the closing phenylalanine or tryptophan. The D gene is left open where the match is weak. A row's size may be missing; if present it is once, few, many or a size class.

DNA: TGTGCCAGCTCACCACCGGTCGGGAGAGGCACCGGGGAGCTGTTTTTT
CDR3: CASSPPVGRGTGELFF
V: TRBV18
J: TRBJ2-2
D: NA
size: NA

DNA: TGTGCCAGCAGCCAACTGGGAGAGGTATGTCAGCCCCAGCATTTT
CDR3: CASSQLGEVCQPQHF
V: TRBV11-3
J: TRBJ1-5
D: NA
size: NA

DNA: TGTGCCAGCAGCTTGGAGCCTAGCGGGAGGGCCGAGCAGTACTTC
CDR3: CASSLEPSGRAEQYF
V: TRBV5-8
J: TRBJ2-7
D: TRBD2
size: NA

DNA: TGTGCCAGCAGCCAAGGGGTAGGAAGCGGGATCCACAATGAGCAGTTCTTC
CDR3: CASSQGVGSGIHNEQFF
V: TRBV11-2
J: TRBJ2-1
D: TRBD2
size: NA

DNA: TGCGCCAGCAGCACCGGACAGGGGATAAACACTGAAGCTTTCTTT
CDR3: CASSTGQGINTEAFF
V: TRBV5-1
J: TRBJ1-1
D: TRBD1
size: NA

DNA: TGTGCCTGGAGTGCTACAAGGACAGTATTGGGTAATTCACCCCTCCACTTT
CDR3: CAWSATRTVLGNSPLHF
V: TRBV30
J: TRBJ1-6
D: NA
size: NA

DNA: TGCGCCAGCAGCCCGGGGGGGCGCGGTACCGGGGAGCTGTTTTTT
CDR3: CASSPGGRGTGELFF
V: TRBV5-1
J: TRBJ2-2
D: TRBD2
size: NA

DNA: TGTGCCAGCATACCCGTGAATACAGATACGCAGTATTTT
CDR3: CASIPVNTDTQYF
V: TRBV7-6
J: TRBJ2-3
D: NA
size: NA

DNA: TGCGCCAACCATTCAACTGTGGGACTAGCGGCACAAGAGACCCAGTACTTC
CDR3: CANHSTVGLAAQETQYF
V: TRBV10-2
J: TRBJ2-5
D: TRBD2
size: NA

DNA: TGTGCCAGCAGCCCGAGGGAGGGGTCCCAAGAGACCCAGTACTTC
CDR3: CASSPREGSQETQYF
V: TRBV5-4
J: TRBJ2-5
D: TRBD2
size: NA

DNA: TGCGCCAGCAGTGTGGACAGCTACAATGAGCAGTTCTTC
CDR3: CASSVDSYNEQFF
V: TRBV10-1
J: TRBJ2-1
D: NA
size: NA

DNA: TGTGCCAGCTCACTTTCGACAGGTAACGATGGCTACACCTTC
CDR3: CASSLSTGNDGYTF
V: TRBV18
J: TRBJ1-2
D: NA
size: NA

DNA: TGTGCCAGCAGTTCTATAACTAGCGGGGGAATCAGAGGGCAGTACTTC
CDR3: CASSSITSGGIRGQYF
V: TRBV6-5
J: TRBJ2-7
D: TRBD2
size: NA

DNA: TGTGCCAGCAGTTACTCGGGGTCAGGGCGCGAGACCCAGTACTTC
CDR3: CASSYSGSGRETQYF
V: TRBV6-5
J: TRBJ2-5
D: NA
size: NA

DNA: TGTGCCAGCAGCTTTTCCGGTGCGGGTAATCAGCCCCAGCATTTT
CDR3: CASSFSGAGNQPQHF
V: TRBV11-2
J: TRBJ1-5
D: NA
size: NA

DNA: TGCGCCAGCAGCTTGGAAGCGAACAATTACGAGCAGTACTTC
CDR3: CASSLEANNYEQYF
V: TRBV5-1
J: TRBJ2-7
D: NA
size: NA

DNA: TGTGCCAGCAGCCAAGCGGGGGGAAAAGAGACCCAGTACTTC
CDR3: CASSQAGGKETQYF
V: TRBV11-2
J: TRBJ2-5
D: TRBD2
size: NA

DNA: TGCGCCAGCAGCTTGTCTGACAGGGAAGGACCCCTCCACTTT
CDR3: CASSLSDREGPLHF
V: TRBV5-1
J: TRBJ1-6
D: TRBD1
size: few

DNA: TGTGCCATCATCGACGACACCTCCTACGAGCAGTACTTC
CDR3: CAIIDDTSYEQYF
V: TRBV10-3
J: TRBJ2-7
D: NA
size: NA

DNA: TGTGCCAGCAGCTTAGTTTGGACCGGGGAGCTGTTTTTT
CDR3: CASSLVWTGELFF
V: TRBV7-8
J: TRBJ2-2
D: NA
size: few

DNA: TGCAGCGTCCAAGGGGCAGGGGGCGGGGGACCCTACAATGAGCAGTTCTTC
CDR3: CSVQGAGGGGPYNEQFF
V: TRBV29-1
J: TRBJ2-1
D: NA
size: NA

DNA: TGTGCCAGCAGCCCATCCGGCGGGTCGACCTACGAGCAGTACTTC
CDR3: CASSPSGGSTYEQYF
V: TRBV7-8
J: TRBJ2-7
D: NA
size: NA

DNA: TGTGCCAGCAGCCCCCGGTTCGGACCCTACGAGCAGTACTTC
CDR3: CASSPRFGPYEQYF
V: TRBV7-8
J: TRBJ2-7
D: NA
size: NA

DNA: TGCGCCAGCAGCCGAGCGGGAGGCGCCTACAATGAGCAGTTCTTC
CDR3: CASSRAGGAYNEQFF
V: TRBV10-2
J: TRBJ2-1
D: TRBD2
size: NA

DNA: TGTGCCAGCAGCCGCCTCATGACAGGGGAAGGAAACACCATATATTTT
CDR3: CASSRLMTGEGNTIYF
V: TRBV5-6
J: TRBJ1-3
D: TRBD1
size: once

DNA: TGTGCCAGCAGCTTGCGGCAGGCGAACACTGAAGCTTTCTTT
CDR3: CASSLRQANTEAFF
V: TRBV5-4
J: TRBJ1-1
D: NA
size: NA

DNA: TGCGCCAGCAGCCAAGATCCTAGCGGGAGCGGGGGCAATGAGCAGTTCTTC
CDR3: CASSQDPSGSGGNEQFF
V: TRBV4-3
J: TRBJ2-1
D: TRBD2
size: NA

DNA: TGTGCCAGCAGGGAAGGGTTTAGGGAAAAACTGTTTTTT
CDR3: CASREGFREKLFF
V: TRBV6-1
J: TRBJ1-4
D: NA
size: NA

DNA: TGTGCCAGCAGCTTGGTAACAGGCGCGAACACCGGGGAGCTGTTTTTT
CDR3: CASSLVTGANTGELFF
V: TRBV5-4
J: TRBJ2-2
D: NA
size: NA

DNA: TGTGCCACCAGGAAGGACAGGGTTCAGCCCCAGCATTTT
CDR3: CATRKDRVQPQHF
V: TRBV28
J: TRBJ1-5
D: TRBD1
size: NA

DNA: TGTGCCAGCAGCCTCGACAGACTCCTTAGCAATCAGCCCCAGCATTTT
CDR3: CASSLDRLLSNQPQHF
V: TRBV2
J: TRBJ1-5
D: NA
size: NA

DNA: TGTGCCAGCTCACTCCGGGACATTGAAGCTTTCTTT
CDR3: CASSLRDIEAFF
V: TRBV18
J: TRBJ1-1
D: NA
size: NA

DNA: TGTGCCAGCAGTTTATGGTTAGGGGACGAGCAGTACTTC
CDR3: CASSLWLGDEQYF
V: TRBV28
J: TRBJ2-7
D: NA
size: NA

DNA: TGTGCCAGCTCTCAATCGGGCCTCAGCTCCTACGAGCAGTACTTC
CDR3: CASSQSGLSSYEQYF
V: TRBV18
J: TRBJ2-7
D: NA
size: NA

DNA: TGTGCCAGCAGCTTAGAACAGGGGGCAACCTACGAGCAGTACTTC
CDR3: CASSLEQGATYEQYF
V: TRBV7-6
J: TRBJ2-7
D: TRBD1
size: once

DNA: TGTGCCAGCAGTGACCGGCTAGCGTATTACACCTACGAGCAGTACTTC
CDR3: CASSDRLAYYTYEQYF
V: TRBV2
J: TRBJ2-7
D: NA
size: NA

DNA: TGCGCCAGCAGCCAGATCGGGCTTCGCACAGATACGCAGTATTTT
CDR3: CASSQIGLRTDTQYF
V: TRBV4-1
J: TRBJ2-3
D: NA
size: NA

DNA: TGTGCCAGTAGTCCCGCCATGAACACTGAAGCTTTCTTT
CDR3: CASSPAMNTEAFF
V: TRBV19
J: TRBJ1-1
D: NA
size: NA

DNA: TGTGCCAGCAGCCTACCGGGTCAAACTCCCCTCGAGCAGTACTTC
CDR3: CASSLPGQTPLEQYF
V: TRBV5-4
J: TRBJ2-7
D: NA
size: NA

DNA: TGTGCCAGCAGACGGACAGGGGTCACTGAAGCTTTCTTT
CDR3: CASRRTGVTEAFF
V: TRBV27
J: TRBJ1-1
D: TRBD1
size: NA

DNA: TGTGCCAGCACTAATAGCAATCAGCCCCAGCATTTT
CDR3: CASTNSNQPQHF
V: TRBV28
J: TRBJ1-5
D: NA
size: NA

DNA: TGTGCCAGCAGTGGGGGACAGGTTTCCTACGAGCAGTACTTC
CDR3: CASSGGQVSYEQYF
V: TRBV2
J: TRBJ2-7
D: TRBD1
size: NA

DNA: TGTGCCAGCACCAGTGGGGGGATGGGCAATGAGCAGTTCTTC
CDR3: CASTSGGMGNEQFF
V: TRBV9
J: TRBJ2-1
D: NA
size: NA

DNA: TGCGCCAGCAGCTTGGAAGGGGGCTTCGGCACAGATACGCAGTATTTT
CDR3: CASSLEGGFGTDTQYF
V: TRBV5-1
J: TRBJ2-3
D: TRBD1
size: once

DNA: TGTGCCAGCAGCTTAGATCTGGCCACGGAGTTC
CDR3: CASSLDLATEF
V: TRBV11-2
J: TRBJ2-7
D: NA
size: NA

DNA: TGTGCCAGCAGCGTCCACAGACTAGCGGGAGTGGACGAGCAGTACTTC
CDR3: CASSVHRLAGVDEQYF
V: TRBV9
J: TRBJ2-7
D: TRBD2
size: NA

DNA: TGTGCCAGCACCACACCGGGACAGTCCAATTCACCCCTCCACTTT
CDR3: CASTTPGQSNSPLHF
V: TRBV21-1
J: TRBJ1-6
D: NA
size: NA

DNA: TGTGCCAGCAGTGAAGCGCTTCAACGGCAGCCCCAGCATTTT
CDR3: CASSEALQRQPQHF
V: TRBV2
J: TRBJ1-5
D: NA
size: once

DNA: TGTGCCAGCAGCTTAGCACTAGCGGGAAACAATGAGCAGTTCTTC
CDR3: CASSLALAGNNEQFF
V: TRBV7-2
J: TRBJ2-1
D: TRBD2
size: NA

DNA: TGCAGTGCTAGTCAGGACACTGAAGCTTTCTTT
CDR3: CSASQDTEAFF
V: TRBV20-1
J: TRBJ1-1
D: NA
size: NA

DNA: TGTGCCAGCAGCGGTCGACAGGGTGTAGTCTACGAGCAGTACTTC
CDR3: CASSGRQGVVYEQYF
V: TRBV21-1
J: TRBJ2-7
D: NA
size: NA